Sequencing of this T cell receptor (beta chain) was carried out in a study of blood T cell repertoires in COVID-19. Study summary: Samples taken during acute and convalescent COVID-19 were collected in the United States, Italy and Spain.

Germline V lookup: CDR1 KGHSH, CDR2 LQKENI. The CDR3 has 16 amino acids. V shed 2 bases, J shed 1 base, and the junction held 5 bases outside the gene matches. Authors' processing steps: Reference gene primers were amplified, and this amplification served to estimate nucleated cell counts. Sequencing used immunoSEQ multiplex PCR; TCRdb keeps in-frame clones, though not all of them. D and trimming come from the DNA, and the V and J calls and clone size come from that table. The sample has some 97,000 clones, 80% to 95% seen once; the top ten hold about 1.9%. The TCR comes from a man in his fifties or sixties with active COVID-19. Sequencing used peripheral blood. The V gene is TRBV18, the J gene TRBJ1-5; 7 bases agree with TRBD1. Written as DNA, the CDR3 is TGTGCCAGCTCACCAGGACAGGTTCGGAGCAATCAGCCCCAGCATTTT. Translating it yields CASSPGQVRSNQPQHF.